The rows below give T cell receptor beta chains drawn from one sample of a study of metastatic and nonmetastatic thyroid tumors. TCRdb re-analyzed the PCR reads through MiXCR. The sample comprises 16,000 or so clones, roughly 26% of which are singletons, and about 13% rests with the top ten. The sample was tumor tissue. These TCRs come from a male donor with papillary thyroid cancer or a benign thyroid nodule (not recorded which). Some clones in this sample may be carry-over from other donors' samples. Both conserved end residues are part of each CDR3. A D gene is named only where the DNA matches it firmly. Not every row has a clone size; where given, it reads once, few, many or a size class.

V	size	D	J	CDR3	DNA
TRBV18	NA	NA	TRBJ2-7	CASSPPDCCSYEQYF	TGTGCCAGCTCACCACCTGATTGTTGCTCCTACGAGCAGTACTTC
TRBV18	many	NA	TRBJ1-4	CASSMIDRSNEKLFF	TGTGCCAGCTCAATGATCGACCGAAGTAATGAAAAACTGTTTTTT
TRBV27	medium-sized	TRBD2	TRBJ2-1	CASSLSFASGGNEQFF	TGTGCCAGCAGTTTATCGTTCGCTAGCGGGGGGAATGAGCAGTTCTTC
TRBV27	medium-sized	TRBD2	TRBJ2-1	CASSPRGLANNEQFF	TGTGCCAGCAGTCCCCGGGGACTAGCGAACAATGAGCAGTTCTTC
TRBV6-1	few	NA	TRBJ2-6	CASSVHRAGVNVLTF	TGTGCCAGCAGTGTGCACAGGGCTGGTGTCAACGTCCTGACTTTC
TRBV18	many	TRBD1	TRBJ2-3	CASSPGQGRSTDTQYF	TGTGCCAGCTCACCCGGACAGGGTAGGAGCACAGATACGCAGTATTTT
TRBV7-7	NA	NA	TRBJ2-5	CASSTDLGRSQYF	TGCGCTAGCAGCACGGACCTTGGTCGGTCCCAGTACTTC
TRBV13	NA	NA	TRBJ2-2	CASSISTGELFF	TGTGCCAGCAGCATTAGCACCGGGGAGCTGTTTTTT
TRBV28	NA	NA	TRBJ1-2	CASSFGREGSITGGYTF	TGTGCCAGCAGTTTCGGGAGGGAAGGCTCAATAACGGGGGGCTACACCTTC
TRBV6-1	many	NA	TRBJ1-5	CASKSTFFGNQPQHF	TGTGCCAGCAAATCGACATTCTTCGGAAATCAGCCCCAGCATTTT
TRBV6-9	NA	NA	TRBJ1-3	CASNSGRGTYSGNTIYF	TGTGCCAGCAACTCGGGGAGGGGAACATATTCTGGAAACACCATATATTTT
TRBV6-1	few	TRBD2	TRBJ2-7	CASIRAGVLVSYEQYF	TGTGCCAGCATTCGAGCGGGAGTTCTAGTCTCCTATGAGCAGTACTTC
TRBV3-1	many	NA	TRBJ2-7	CASSQVAAYEQYF	TGTGCCAGCAGCCAAGTGGCCGCCTACGAGCAGTACTTC
TRBV9	NA	NA	TRBJ2-7	CASSVDGGTDYEQYF	TGTGCCAGCAGCGTAGATGGAGGGACGGACTACGAGCAGTACTTC
TRBV6-5	medium-sized	NA	TRBJ1-1	CASSYEEGLGTEAFF	TGTGCCAGCAGTTACGAAGAGGGTCTAGGAACTGAAGCTTTCTTT
TRBV28	NA	TRBD2	TRBJ2-7	CATLTSVYEQYF	TGTGCCACCTTGACTAGCGTGTACGAGCAGTACTTC
TRBV12-3/TRBV12-4	NA	NA	TRBJ2-3	CASSLGSTDTQYF	TGTGCCAGCAGTTTAGGTAGCACAGATACGCAGTATTTT
TRBV4-1	medium-sized	NA	TRBJ2-7	CASSQGWEYEQYF	TGCGCCAGCAGCCAGGGGTGGGAGTACGAGCAGTACTTC
TRBV27	medium-sized	TRBD1	TRBJ1-4	CASRTQGATNEKLFF	TGTGCCAGCAGAACTCAGGGGGCAACTAATGAAAAACTGTTTTTT
TRBV20-1	NA	TRBD1	TRBJ2-7	CSARDLGTGVYEQYF	TGCAGTGCTAGAGATCTCGGGACAGGGGTCTACGAGCAGTACTTC
TRBV6-1	NA	NA	TRBJ1-5	CASSGTVDQPQHF	TGTGCCAGCAGTGGGACAGTTGATCAGCCCCAGCATTTT
TRBV6-1	many	NA	TRBJ2-2	CASSVNPQWELFF	TGTGCCAGCAGTGTGAACCCCCAATGGGAGCTGTTTTTT
TRBV5-5	many	NA	TRBJ2-2	CASQVNTGELFF	TGTGCCAGCCAGGTGAACACCGGGGAGCTGTTTTTT
TRBV28	few	NA	TRBJ2-7	CASCQAVYEQYF	TGTGCCAGCTGCCAGGCGGTCTACGAGCAGTACTTC
TRBV7-9	medium-sized	TRBD1	TRBJ2-5	CASSSRDRGFQETQYF	TGTGCCAGCAGCTCTCGGGACAGGGGATTCCAAGAGACCCAGTACTTC
TRBV4-1	NA	TRBD1	TRBJ1-2	CASSQEQGSGYTF	TGCGCCAGCAGCCAAGAACAGGGGAGTGGCTACACCTTC
TRBV29-1	many	NA	TRBJ1-1	CSVSSLNTEAFF	TGCAGCGTCTCTTCGTTGAACACTGAAGCTTTCTTT
TRBV20-1	NA	TRBD1	TRBJ1-1	CSAIPWTGNTEAFF	TGCAGTGCTATCCCGTGGACAGGGAACACTGAAGCTTTCTTT
TRBV20-1	many	NA	TRBJ1-1	CSANRDSNTEAFF	TGCAGTGCCAACAGGGACTCTAACACTGAAGCTTTCTTT
TRBV3-1	few	NA	TRBJ1-5	CASSHNYDWNQPQHF	TGTGCCAGCAGCCATAATTACGACTGGAATCAGCCACAGCATTTT
TRBV6-4	NA	TRBD2	TRBJ2-3	CASSGTAGSTDTQYF	TGTGCCAGCAGTGGTACAGCGGGGTCCACAGATACGCAGTATTTT
TRBV7-9	many	TRBD1	TRBJ1-2	CASRPTGGYGYTF	TGTGCCAGCAGGCCGACAGGGGGCTATGGCTACACCTTC
TRBV19	medium-sized	TRBD2	TRBJ2-1	CASSITSGEISYNEQFF	TGTGCCAGTAGTATCACTAGCGGGGAGATATCGTACAATGAGCAGTTCTTC
TRBV6-1	NA	TRBD2	TRBJ2-7	CAIMSREGVYEQYF	TGTGCCATCATGTCGAGGGAGGGCGTTTACGAGCAGTACTTC
TRBV10-2	many	NA	TRBJ2-2	CASSDELAVTGELFF	TGCGCCAGCAGTGACGAACTGGCGGTCACCGGGGAGCTGTTTTTT
TRBV28	few	TRBD1	TRBJ2-7	CASSPMTGVEQYF	TGTGCCAGCAGTCCGATGACAGGGGTCGAGCAGTACTTC
TRBV13	NA	TRBD1	TRBJ2-7	CASSLLLHRDSTHEQYF	TGTGCCAGCAGTCTACTCCTCCACCGGGACAGTACCCACGAGCAGTACTTC
TRBV2	many	NA	TRBJ1-1	CAPGGGRAEAFF	TGTGCCCCGGGGGGCGGCCGCGCTGAAGCTTTCTTT
TRBV11-2	NA	NA	TRBJ2-7	CASSLDLPGTLYSYEQYF	TGTGCCAGCAGCTTAGATCTTCCCGGGACCCTCTACTCCTACGAGCAGTACTTC
TRBV6-1	few	NA	TRBJ2-2	CASSEGGGELFF	TGTGCCAGCAGTGAGGGCGGTGGGGAGCTGTTTTTT
TRBV4-1	many	NA	TRBJ1-1	CASSLSMNTEAFF	TGCGCCAGCAGCCTGTCCATGAACACTGAAGCTTTCTTT
TRBV14	NA	NA	TRBJ2-1	CASSRGHPRRGNEQLF	TGTGCCAGCAGCCGAGGACATCCGCGCCGGGGCAATGAGCAGCTCTTC
TRBV30	many	TRBD1	TRBJ1-1	CAWSSRTGGQAFF	TGTGCCTGGTCTTCTAGGACAGGCGGCCAAGCTTTCTTT
TRBV5-6	NA	NA	TRBJ2-6	CASSWVGQPSGANVLTF	TGTGCCAGCAGCTGGGTGGGTCAGCCCTCTGGGGCCAACGTCCTGACTTTC
TRBV5-1	medium-sized	NA	TRBJ1-6	CASSSGTGNSPLHF	TGCGCCAGCAGCTCCGGGACGGGTAATTCACCCCTCCACTTT
TRBV27	NA	NA	TRBJ2-3	CASRPQDTLNLDF	TGTGCCAGCCGACCCCAGGACACCCTTAACTTGGATTTT
TRBV6-2/TRBV6-3	medium-sized	TRBD1	TRBJ2-7	CASSYRDRDEQYF	TGTGCCAGCAGTTACCGGGACAGGGACGAGCAGTACTTC
TRBV6-2/TRBV6-3	few	TRBD1	TRBJ2-7	CASMSRTGTWGF	TGTGCCAGCATGTCCAGGACAGGGACCTGGGGCTTC
TRBV3-1	many	TRBD2	TRBJ2-5	CASSQLRLAEETQYF	TGTGCCAGCAGTCAGCTACGACTAGCGGAAGAGACCCAGTACTTC
TRBV10-3	NA	TRBD1	TRBJ1-2	CAISGSPTGGFGYTF	TGTGCCATCAGTGGCTCCCCGACAGGGGGCTTTGGCTACACCTTC